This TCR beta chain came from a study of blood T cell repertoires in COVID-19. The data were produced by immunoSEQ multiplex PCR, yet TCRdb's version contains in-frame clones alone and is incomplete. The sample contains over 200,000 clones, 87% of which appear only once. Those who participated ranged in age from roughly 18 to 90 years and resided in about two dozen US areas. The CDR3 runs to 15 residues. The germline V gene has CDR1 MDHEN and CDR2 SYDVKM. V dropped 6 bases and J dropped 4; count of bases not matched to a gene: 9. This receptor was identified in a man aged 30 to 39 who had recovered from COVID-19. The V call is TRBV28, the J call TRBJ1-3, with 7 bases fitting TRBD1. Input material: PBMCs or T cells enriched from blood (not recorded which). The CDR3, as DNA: TGTGCCAGCAGATTGACAGGGCTTGCAGGAAACACCATATATTTT. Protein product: CASRLTGLAGNTIYF.